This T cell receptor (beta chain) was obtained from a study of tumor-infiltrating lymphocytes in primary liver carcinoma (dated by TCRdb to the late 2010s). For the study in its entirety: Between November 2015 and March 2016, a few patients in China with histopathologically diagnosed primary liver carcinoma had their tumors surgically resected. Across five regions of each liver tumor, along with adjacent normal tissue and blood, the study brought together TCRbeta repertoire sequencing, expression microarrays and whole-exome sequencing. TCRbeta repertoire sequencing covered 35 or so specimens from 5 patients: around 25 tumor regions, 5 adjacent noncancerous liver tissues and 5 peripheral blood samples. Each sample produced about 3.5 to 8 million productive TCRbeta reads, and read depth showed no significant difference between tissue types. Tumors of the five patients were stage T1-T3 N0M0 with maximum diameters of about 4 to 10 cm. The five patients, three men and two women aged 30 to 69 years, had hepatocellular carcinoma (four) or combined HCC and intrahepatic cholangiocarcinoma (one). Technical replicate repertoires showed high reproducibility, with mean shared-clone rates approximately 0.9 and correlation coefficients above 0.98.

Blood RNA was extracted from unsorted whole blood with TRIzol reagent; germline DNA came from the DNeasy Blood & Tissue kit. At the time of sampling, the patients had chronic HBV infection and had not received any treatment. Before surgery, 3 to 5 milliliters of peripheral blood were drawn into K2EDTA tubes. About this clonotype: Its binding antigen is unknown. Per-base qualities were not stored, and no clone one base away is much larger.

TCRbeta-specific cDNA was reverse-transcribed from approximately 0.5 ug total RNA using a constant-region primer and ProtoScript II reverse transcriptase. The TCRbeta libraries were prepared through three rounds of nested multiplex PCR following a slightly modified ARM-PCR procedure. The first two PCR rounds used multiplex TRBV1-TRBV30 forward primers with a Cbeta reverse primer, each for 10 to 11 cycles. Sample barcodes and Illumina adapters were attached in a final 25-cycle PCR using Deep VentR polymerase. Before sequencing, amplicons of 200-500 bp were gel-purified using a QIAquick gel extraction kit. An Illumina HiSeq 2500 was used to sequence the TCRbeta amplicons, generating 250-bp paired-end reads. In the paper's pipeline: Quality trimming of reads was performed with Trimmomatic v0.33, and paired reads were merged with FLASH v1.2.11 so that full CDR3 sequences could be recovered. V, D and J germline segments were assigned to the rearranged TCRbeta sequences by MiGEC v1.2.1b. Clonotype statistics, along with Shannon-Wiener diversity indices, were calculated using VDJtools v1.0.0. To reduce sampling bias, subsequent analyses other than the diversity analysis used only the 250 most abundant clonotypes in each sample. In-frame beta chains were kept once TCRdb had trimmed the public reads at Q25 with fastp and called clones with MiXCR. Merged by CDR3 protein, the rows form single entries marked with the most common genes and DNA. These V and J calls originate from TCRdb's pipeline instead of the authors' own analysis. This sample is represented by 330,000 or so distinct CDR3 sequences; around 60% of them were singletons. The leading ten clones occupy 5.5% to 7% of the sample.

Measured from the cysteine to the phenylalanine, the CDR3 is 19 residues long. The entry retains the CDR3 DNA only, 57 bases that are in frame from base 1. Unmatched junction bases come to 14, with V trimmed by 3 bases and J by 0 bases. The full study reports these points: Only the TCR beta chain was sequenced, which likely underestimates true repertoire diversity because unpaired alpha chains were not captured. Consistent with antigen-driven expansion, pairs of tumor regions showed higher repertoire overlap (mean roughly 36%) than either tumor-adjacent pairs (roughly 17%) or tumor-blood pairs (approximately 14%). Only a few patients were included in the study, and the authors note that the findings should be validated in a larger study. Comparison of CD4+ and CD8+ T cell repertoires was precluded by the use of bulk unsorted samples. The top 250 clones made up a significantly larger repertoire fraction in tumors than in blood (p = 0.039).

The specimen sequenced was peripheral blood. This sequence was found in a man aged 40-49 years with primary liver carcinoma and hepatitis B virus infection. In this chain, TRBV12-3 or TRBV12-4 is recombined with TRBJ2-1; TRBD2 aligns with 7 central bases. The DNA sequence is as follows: TGTGCCAGCAGTTTTGAGCCCCTATCGGGAGGCCCCTCCTACAATGAGCAGTTCTTC. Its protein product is CASSFEPLSGGPSYNEQFF.